These T cell receptor beta chains were read from a single sample in a study of cytomegalovirus exposure and HLA in healthy donors. TCRdb's copy holds only in-frame clones and misses some; the assay was immunoSEQ multiplex PCR. This sample carries under 45,000 clones, under 65% of them seen once, and the ten largest clones take around 8.7%. The sequenced sample consisted of PBMCs. These receptors were collected from a human donor in good health. CDR3s include the opening cysteine and the closing phenylalanine or tryptophan. A D gene is named only where the DNA matches it firmly. Only some rows state a clone size, as once, few, many or a class for expanded clones.

V gene	clone size	J gene	D gene	CDR3 DNA	CDR3 protein
TRBV6-5	.	TRBJ1-3	TRBD1	TGTGCCAGCAGCTCAGGACAGGGTTCCGGAAACACCATATATTTT	CASSSGQGSGNTIYF
TRBV6-6	few	TRBJ2-7	.	TGTGCCAGCAGTCAACTAAGCGAGCAGTACTTC	CASSQLSEQYF
TRBV30	.	TRBJ2-5	TRBD2	TGTGCCTGGAGTCCCTCGGGGCTAGCGGGGGCCCGACAAGAGACCCAGTACTTC	CAWSPSGLAGARQETQYF
TRBV9	few	TRBJ2-1	TRBD1	TGTGCCAGCAGCCCCCGGACAGGGCCCTACAATGAGCAGTTCTTC	CASSPRTGPYNEQFF
TRBV30	.	TRBJ1-3	.	TGTGCCCAGCGGGAGGGGTTCTCTGGAAACACCATATATTTT	CAQREGFSGNTIYF
TRBV7-3	.	TRBJ1-1	.	TGTGCCAGCAGCTTAGGCAGAAACACTGAAGCTTTCTTT	CASSLGRNTEAFF
TRBV20-1	.	TRBJ1-2	.	TGCAGTGCTAGTCGGGACTATGGCTACACCTTC	CSASRDYGYTF
TRBV7-3	once	TRBJ2-3	.	TGTGCCAGCAGCTTCGACAGAGGAGAAGATACGCAGTATTTT	CASSFDRGEDTQYF
TRBV19	.	TRBJ1-1	TRBD1	TGTGCCAGTACCCGGACAGGGGGCGCCGGTACTGAAGCTTTCTTT	CASTRTGGAGTEAFF
TRBV29-1	.	TRBJ1-4	.	TGCAGCGTTGAAAGGGGGGGTGAAAAACTGTTTTTT	CSVERGGEKLFF
TRBV4-3	few	TRBJ2-1	.	TGCGCCAGCAGCCAAGTAGGGGGGGATGAGCAGTTCTTC	CASSQVGGDEQFF
TRBV18	.	TRBJ1-1	.	TGTGCCAGCTCACCACTAGGCAGGTCGAGAAAGAACACTGAAGCTTTCTTT	CASSPLGRSRKNTEAFF
TRBV6-4	few	TRBJ1-2	.	TGTGCCAGCAAGGTGTCGGCGGGACGGAACTATGGCTACACCTTC	CASKVSAGRNYGYTF